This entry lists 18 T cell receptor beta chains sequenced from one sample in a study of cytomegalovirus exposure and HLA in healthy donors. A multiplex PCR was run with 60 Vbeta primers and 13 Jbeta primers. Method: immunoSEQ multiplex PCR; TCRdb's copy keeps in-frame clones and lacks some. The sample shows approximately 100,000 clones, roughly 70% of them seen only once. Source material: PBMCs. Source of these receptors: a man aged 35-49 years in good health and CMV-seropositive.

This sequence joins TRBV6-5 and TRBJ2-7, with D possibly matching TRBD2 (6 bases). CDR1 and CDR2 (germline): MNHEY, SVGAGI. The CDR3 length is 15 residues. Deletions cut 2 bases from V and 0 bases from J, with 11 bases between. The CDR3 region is CASSYIAEISYEQYV. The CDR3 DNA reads TGTGCCAGCAGTTACATAGCGGAGATCTCCTACGAGCAGTACGTC.

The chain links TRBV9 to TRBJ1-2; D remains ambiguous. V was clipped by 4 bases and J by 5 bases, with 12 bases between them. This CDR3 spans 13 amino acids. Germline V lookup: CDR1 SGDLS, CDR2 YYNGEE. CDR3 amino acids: CASSNGGKYGYTF. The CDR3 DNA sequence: TGTGCCAGCAGCAACGGAGGGAAGTATGGCTACACCTTC.

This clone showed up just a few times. CDR3 in DNA: TGCGCCAGCAGCTTGGCCGCGACAGGGATAGAGCAGTACGTC. Translating gives CASSLAATGIEQYV. The chain has TRBV5-1 and TRBJ2-7; 7 bases map to TRBD1. The CDR3 runs 14 residues. Germline values: CDR1 SGHRS, CDR2 YFSETQ. V lost 0 bases and J lost 7; bases outside the gene matches: 7.

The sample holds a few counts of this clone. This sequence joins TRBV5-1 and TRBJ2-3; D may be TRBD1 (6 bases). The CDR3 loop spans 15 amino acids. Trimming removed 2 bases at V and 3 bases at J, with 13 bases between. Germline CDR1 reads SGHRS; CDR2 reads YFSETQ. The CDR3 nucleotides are TGCGCCAGCAGCTTCGCAGGGGAGAGGACAGATACGCAGTATTTT. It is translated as CASSFAGERTDTQYF. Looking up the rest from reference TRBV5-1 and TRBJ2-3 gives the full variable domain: KAGVTQTPRYLIKTRGQQVTLSCSPISGHRSVSWYQQTPGQGLQFLFEYFSETQRNKGNFPGRFSGRQFSNSRSEMNVSTLELGDSALYLCASSFAGERTDTQYFGPGTRLTVL.

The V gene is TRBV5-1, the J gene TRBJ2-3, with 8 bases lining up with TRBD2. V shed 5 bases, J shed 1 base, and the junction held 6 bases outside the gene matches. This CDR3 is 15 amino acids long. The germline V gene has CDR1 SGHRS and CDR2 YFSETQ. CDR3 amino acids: CASSPSGRGTDTQYF. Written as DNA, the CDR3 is TGCGCCAGCAGTCCAAGCGGGAGAGGCACAGATACGCAGTATTTT. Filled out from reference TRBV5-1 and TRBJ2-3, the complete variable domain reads KAGVTQTPRYLIKTRGQQVTLSCSPISGHRSVSWYQQTPGQGLQFLFEYFSETQRNKGNFPGRFSGRQFSNSRSEMNVSTLELGDSALYLCASSPSGRGTDTQYFGPGTRLTVL.

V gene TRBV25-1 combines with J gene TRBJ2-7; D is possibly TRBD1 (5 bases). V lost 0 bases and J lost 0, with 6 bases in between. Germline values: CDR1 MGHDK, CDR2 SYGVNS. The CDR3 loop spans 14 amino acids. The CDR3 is CASSEYQGSYEQYV. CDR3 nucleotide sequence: TGTGCCAGCAGTGAATATCAGGGCTCCTACGAGCAGTACGTC.

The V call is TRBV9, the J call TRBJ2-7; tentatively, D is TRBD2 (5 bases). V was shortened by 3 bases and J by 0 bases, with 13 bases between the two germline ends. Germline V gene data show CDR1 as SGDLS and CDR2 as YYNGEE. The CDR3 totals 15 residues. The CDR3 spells CASSASTGNSYEQYF. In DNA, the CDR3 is TGTGCCAGCAGCGCCTCCACGGGAAACTCCTACGAGCAGTACTTC.

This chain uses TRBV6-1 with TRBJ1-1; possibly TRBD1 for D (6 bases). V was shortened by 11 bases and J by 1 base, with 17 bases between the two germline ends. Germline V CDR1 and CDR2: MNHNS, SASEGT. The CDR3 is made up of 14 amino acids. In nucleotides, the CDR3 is TGTGCCTACCGAGGCGCAGGGGCGAACACTGAAGCTTTCTTT. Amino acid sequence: CAYRGAGANTEAFF.

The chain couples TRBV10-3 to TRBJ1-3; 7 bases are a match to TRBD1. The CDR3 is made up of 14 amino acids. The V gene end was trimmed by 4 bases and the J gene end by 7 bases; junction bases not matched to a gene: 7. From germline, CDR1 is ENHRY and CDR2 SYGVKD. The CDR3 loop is CAISGSGTVNTIYF. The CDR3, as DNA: TGTGCCATCAGTGGGTCCGGGACAGTGAACACCATATATTTT.

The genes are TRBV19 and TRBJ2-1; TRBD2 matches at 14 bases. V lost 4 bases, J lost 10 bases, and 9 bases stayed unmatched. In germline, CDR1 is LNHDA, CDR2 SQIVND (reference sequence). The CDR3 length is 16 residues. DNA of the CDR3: TGTGCCAGTAGTACTACGGGGACTAGCGGGAGAGGCGAGCAGTTCTTC. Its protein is CASSTTGTSGRGEQFF. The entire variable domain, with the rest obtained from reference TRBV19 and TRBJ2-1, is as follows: DGGITQSPKYLFRKEGQNVTLSCEQNLNHDAMYWYRQDPGQGLRLIYYSQIVNDFQKGDIAEGYSVSREKKESFPLTVTSAQKNPTAFYLCASSTTGTSGRGEQFFGPGTRLTVL.

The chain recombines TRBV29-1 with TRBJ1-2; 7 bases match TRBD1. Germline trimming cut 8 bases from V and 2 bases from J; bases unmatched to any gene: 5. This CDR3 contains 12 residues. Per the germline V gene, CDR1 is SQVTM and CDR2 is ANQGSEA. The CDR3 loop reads CSFRDSNYGYTF. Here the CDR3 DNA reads TGCAGCTTCCGGGACAGCAACTATGGCTACACCTTC.

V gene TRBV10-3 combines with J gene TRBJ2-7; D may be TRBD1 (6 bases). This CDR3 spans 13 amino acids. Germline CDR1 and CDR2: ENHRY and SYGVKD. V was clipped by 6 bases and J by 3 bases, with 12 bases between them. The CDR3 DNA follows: TGTGCCATCAGGAGCACAGGGAGCTACGAGCAGTACGTC. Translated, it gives CAIRSTGSYEQYV.

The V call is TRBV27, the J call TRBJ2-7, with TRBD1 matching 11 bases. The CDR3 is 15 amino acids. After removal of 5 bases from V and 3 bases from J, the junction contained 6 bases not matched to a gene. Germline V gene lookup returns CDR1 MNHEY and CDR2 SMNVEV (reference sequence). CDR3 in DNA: TGTGCCAGCAGTGGGACAGGGGGAAGGAACTACGAGCAGTACTTC. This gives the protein CASSGTGGRNYEQYF.

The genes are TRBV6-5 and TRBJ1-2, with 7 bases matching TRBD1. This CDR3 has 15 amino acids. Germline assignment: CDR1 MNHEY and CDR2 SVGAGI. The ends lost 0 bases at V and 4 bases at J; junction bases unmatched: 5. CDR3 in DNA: TGTGCCAGCAGTTACTCGTCCAGGGGGTTCTATGGCTACACCTTC. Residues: CASSYSSRGFYGYTF.

The DNA for the CDR3 is TGTGCCAGCAGCTCAGGACAGGGGGCAACTAATGAAAAACTGTTTTTT. This translates into CASSSGQGATNEKLFF. The rearrangement joins TRBV5-6 to TRBJ1-4; 10 nucleotides align to TRBD1. Germline values: CDR1 SGHDT, CDR2 YYEEEE. J lost 0 bases, V lost 3 bases, and 2 bases had no gene match. This CDR3 has 16 residues.

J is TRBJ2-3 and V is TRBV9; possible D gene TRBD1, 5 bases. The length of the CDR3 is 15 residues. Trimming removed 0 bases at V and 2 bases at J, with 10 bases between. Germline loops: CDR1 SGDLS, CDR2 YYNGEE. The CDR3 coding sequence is TGTGCCAGCAGCGTAGGCACAGGTCCCACAGATACGCAGTATTTT. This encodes CASSVGTGPTDTQYF.

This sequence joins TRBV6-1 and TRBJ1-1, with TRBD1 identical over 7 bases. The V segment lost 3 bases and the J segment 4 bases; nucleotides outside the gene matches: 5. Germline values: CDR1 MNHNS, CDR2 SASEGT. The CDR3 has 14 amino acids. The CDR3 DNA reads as TGTGCCAGCAGTGAGACAGGGAGAATCACTGAAGCTTTCTTT. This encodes CASSETGRITEAFF.

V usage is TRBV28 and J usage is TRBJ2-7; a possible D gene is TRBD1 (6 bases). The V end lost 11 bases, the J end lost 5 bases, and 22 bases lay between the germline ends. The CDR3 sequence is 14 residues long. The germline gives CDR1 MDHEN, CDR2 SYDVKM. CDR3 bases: TGTGCCGCGTTTACCAGGGGATTATCCCACGAGCAGTACTTC. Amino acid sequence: CAAFTRGLSHEQYF.